The clone carrying this TCR beta chain was detected only a few times. MiXCR, applied by TCRdb to the 5' RACE reads, yields one record per CDR3 protein. The data contain roughly 87,000 distinct CDR3 sequences, about 16% of them singletons. The data were obtained in a study of T cells of healthy individuals. Trimming at V came to 3 bases and at J to 3 bases, leaving 7 bases not matched to a gene. The CDR3 consists of 15 residues. Looked up from germline, CDR1 is MDHEN and CDR2 is SYDVKM. The rearrangement joins TRBV28 to TRBJ2-5, with 7 positions matching TRBD1. The TCR was taken from a human donor in good health. The CDR3 here is CASSFRQGVKETQYF. The CDR3, as DNA: TGTGCCAGCAGTTTCAGGCAGGGGGTTAAAGAGACCCAGTACTTC.